This TCR beta chain was identified in a study of graft-versus-host responses after intestinal transplantation. Assay: immunoSEQ multiplex PCR; the TCRdb copy retains only in-frame clones and omits some. The profile covers 100,000 or so clones, with about 90% appearing a single time and 0.15% to 0.2% taken by the ten largest. This clone was observed once. Antigen: not known. The CDR3 spans 14 residues. V shed 5 bases and J shed 8 bases, with 16 bases lying between them. Germline assignment: CDR1 WNHNN and CDR2 SYGVQD (reference sequence). The V gene is TRBV10-1, the J gene TRBJ2-1; D perhaps matches TRBD1 (6 bases). The TCR sequence derives from a human donor who received an intestinal transplant. The sequences come from unstimulated CD4+ T cells sorted from spleen or lymph node cells, collected before intestinal transplant. CDR3: CASSKPGAGDEQFF. DNA for the CDR3: TGCGCCAGCAGTAAGCCAGGGGCTGGGGATGAGCAGTTCTTC.